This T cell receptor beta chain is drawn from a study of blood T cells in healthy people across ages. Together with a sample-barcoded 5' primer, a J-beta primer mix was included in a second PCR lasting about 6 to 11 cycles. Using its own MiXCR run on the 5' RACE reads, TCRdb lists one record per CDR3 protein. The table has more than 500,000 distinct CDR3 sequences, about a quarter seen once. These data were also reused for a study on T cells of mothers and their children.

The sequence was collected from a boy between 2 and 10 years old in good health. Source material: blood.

In DNA, the CDR3 is TGTGCCACCGCGGTACAGGGGCCGAACACTGAAGCTTTCTTT. This encodes CATAVQGPNTEAFF. The chain joins TRBV15 to TRBJ1-1; 7 bases align to TRBD1. J lost 1 base, V lost 8 bases, and 7 bases had no gene match. CDR3 size: 14 residues. The germline CDR1 and CDR2 sequences are LNHNV and YYDKDF (reference sequence).